These 25 T cell receptor beta chains share one sample of origin, sequenced in a study of blood T cell repertoires in COVID-19. Data came from immunoSEQ multiplex PCR; TCRdb stores just in-frame clones and leaves some out. The sample has roughly 300,000 clones, roughly nine tenths seen once. Input material: peripheral blood. These receptors came from a woman in her twenties or thirties with COVID-19, enrolled during active disease.

The chain couples TRBV15 to TRBJ1-2, with D possibly TRBD1 on 5 matching bases. V gave up 6 bases and J gave up 2 bases, with 16 bases separating them. The CDR3 sequence is 15 residues long. Germline CDR1 and CDR2: LNHNV and YYDKDF (reference sequence). CDR3 loop: CATSTNPTENYGYTF. The DNA of the CDR3 is TGTGCCACCAGTACCAACCCGACAGAGAACTATGGCTACACCTTC.

The chain combines TRBV11-1 with TRBJ2-3; maybe TRBD1 (5 bases). Germline V gives CDR1 SGHAT, CDR2 FQDESV (reference sequence). The CDR3 extends over 13 amino acids. V lost 4 bases and J 3 bases, leaving 8 bases between the germline ends. The CDR3 loop reads CASSSRVTDTQYF. The CDR3 DNA sequence: TGTGCCAGCAGCTCCAGGGTTACAGATACGCAGTATTTT. The whole variable domain, filled in from reference TRBV11-1 and TRBJ2-3, reads EAEVAQSPRYKITEKSQAVAFWCDPISGHATLYWYRQILGQGPELLVQFQDESVVDDSQLPKDRFSAERLKGVDSTLKIQPAELGDSAMYLCASSSRVTDTQYFGPGTRLTVL.

The V and J genes are TRBV6-5 and TRBJ2-7; tentatively, D is TRBD1 (5 bases). The CDR3 is 14 residues long. CDR1 and CDR2 (germline): MNHEY, SVGAGI. V lost 5 bases and J lost 2, with 13 bases in between. The CDR3 nucleotides are TGTGCCAGCAGTCCCACAGGCCTTCCCTACGAGCAGTACTTC. It translates to CASSPTGLPYEQYF.

The chain recombines TRBV6-5 with TRBJ2-3; tentative D call: TRBD2 (6 bases). CDR3 size: 13 residues. Trimming cost V 0 bases and J 5 bases, with 6 bases left between them. The V gene's germline CDR1 is MNHEY and CDR2 SVGAGI. CDR3 in amino acids: CASSYSGGDTQYF. The CDR3 DNA reads TGTGCCAGCAGTTACTCGGGGGGAGATACGCAGTATTTT.

The J gene is TRBJ1-1, the V gene TRBV5-1; 9 nucleotides match TRBD1. From germline, CDR1 is SGHRS and CDR2 YFSETQ. The ends lost 1 base at V and 0 bases at J; junction bases unmatched: 4. The CDR3 loop spans 16 amino acids. The CDR3 is CASSLTGGWLNTEAFF. In nucleotides, the CDR3 is TGCGCCAGCAGCTTGACAGGGGGCTGGTTGAACACTGAAGCTTTCTTT.

J is TRBJ1-3 and V is TRBV2; possibly TRBD1 for D (6 bases). Looked up from germline, CDR1 is SNHLY and CDR2 is FYNNEI. V was cut by 5 bases and J by 0 bases, with 20 bases left in between. The CDR3 is made up of 18 amino acids. In DNA form, the CDR3 reads TGTGCCAGCAGTTTTCGTCCCGGGACACCCATCTCTGGAAACACCATATATTTT. It is translated as CASSFRPGTPISGNTIYF.

The chain employs TRBV20-1 and TRBJ1-2, with TRBD1 matching over 7 bases. CDR3 length: 11 residues. The ends lost 6 bases at V and 6 bases at J; junction bases unmatched: 4. Looked up from germline, CDR1 is DFQATT and CDR2 is SNEGSKA (reference sequence). The CDR3 sequence: CSAGTDDGYTF. DNA for the CDR3: TGCAGTGCCGGGACAGATGATGGCTACACCTTC.

The chain uses TRBV5-4 and TRBJ2-5; 13 positions match TRBD2. Per the germline V gene, CDR1 is SGHNT and CDR2 is YYREEE (reference sequence). This CDR3 comprises 15 residues. J gave up 2 bases and V 4 bases, and 2 bases lay outside the gene matches. CDR3 nucleotides: TGTGCCAGCAGCCCGGGACTAGCGGGGCAAGAGACCCAGTACTTC. This translates into CASSPGLAGQETQYF.

The J gene is TRBJ2-7, the V gene TRBV15, with a weak D call TRBD1 (5 bases). Germline-derived CDR1 and CDR2 are LNHNV and YYDKDF (reference sequence). V lost 2 bases to trimming and J lost 0 bases, with 11 bases between them. The CDR3 is made up of 15 amino acids. This CDR3 is CATSRYADNSYEQYF. The CDR3 nucleotides are TGTGCCACCAGCAGATATGCGGACAACTCCTACGAGCAGTACTTC.

This sequence joins TRBV7-2 and TRBJ2-7; tentatively, D is TRBD2 (6 bases). The V gene's germline CDR1 is SGHTA and CDR2 FQGNSA. The V gene lost 5 bases and the J gene lost 2 bases, with 19 bases spanning the gap. CDR3 length: 16 amino acids. CDR3 sequence reads: CASSPRPGLATYEQYF. The CDR3, as DNA: TGTGCCAGCAGCCCCCGACCCGGGCTAGCGACCTACGAGCAGTACTTC. Full variable domain (rest looked up from reference TRBV7-2 and TRBJ2-7): GAGVSQSPSNKVTEKGKDVELRCDPISGHTALYWYRQSLGQGLEFLIYFQGNSAPDKSGLPSDRFSAERTGGSVSTLTIQRTQQEDSAVYLCASSPRPGLATYEQYFGPGTRLTVT.

The chain combines TRBV11-3 with TRBJ2-1, with TRBD1 identical over 8 bases. This CDR3 is 14 amino acids long. Germline loops: CDR1 SGHNT, CDR2 YENEEA. Germline trimming cut 5 bases from V and 6 bases from J; bases unmatched to any gene: 6. The chain's CDR3 is CASSRTGLGNEQFF. As DNA, the CDR3 is TGTGCCAGCAGCCGGACAGGGTTAGGCAATGAGCAGTTCTTC.

CDR3 DNA sequence: TGCGCCAGCAGCCAACAACTATTGCAGGGCCGGTACAATGAGCAGTTCTTC. As protein: CASSQQLLQGRYNEQFF. This sequence joins TRBV4-1 and TRBJ2-1, with a tentative D call TRBD1 (5 bases). V dropped 2 bases and J dropped 4 bases, with 18 bases sitting between them. The length of the CDR3 is 17 residues. Germline V gene lookup returns CDR1 MGHRA and CDR2 YSYEKL.

Written as DNA, the CDR3 is TGTGCCAGCATGGGACAGAGACCCTATGGCTACACCTTC. This codes for CASMGQRPYGYTF. The chain combines TRBV6-5 with TRBJ1-2; TRBD1 agrees at 7 bases. The germline gives CDR1 MNHEY, CDR2 SVGAGI. This CDR3 region has 13 residues. V dropped 7 bases and J dropped 4; count of bases not matched to a gene: 6.

This clone was picked up one time. The genes are TRBV6-4 and TRBJ1-2; 8 positions agree with TRBD1. Germline V lookup: CDR1 MRHNA, CDR2 SNTAGT. CDR3 length: 15 residues. V gave up 3 bases and J gave up 8 bases; unmatched junction bases: 11. The CDR3: CASSEIPGQALGYTF. CDR3 DNA sequence: TGTGCCAGCAGTGAAATACCGGGACAGGCTCTCGGCTACACCTTC.

The rearrangement uses TRBV4-1 and TRBJ2-7, with 9 nucleotides matching TRBD1. V shed 1 base, J shed 9 bases, and the junction held 10 bases outside the gene matches. Per germline, CDR1 MGHRA and CDR2 YSYEKL. The CDR3 is 15 amino acids. The CDR3 spells CASSQGQGGLHVQYF. The CDR3 DNA reads TGCGCCAGCAGCCAAGGACAGGGGGGACTGCACGTGCAGTACTTC.

This sequence joins TRBV13 and TRBJ2-7; the match to TRBD1 covers 10 bases. The CDR3 totals 14 residues. The ends lost 5 bases at V and 7 bases at J; junction bases unmatched: 8. Germline V gene sequence: CDR1 PRHDT, CDR2 FYEKMQ (reference sequence). CDR3 nucleotide sequence: TGTGCCAGCAGCCTAGACAGGGGGCCGGGGGAGCAGTACTTC. This encodes CASSLDRGPGEQYF. The variable domain in full, completed from reference TRBV13 and TRBJ2-7, reads AAGVIQSPRHLIKEKRETATLKCYPIPRHDTVYWYQQGPGQDPQFLISFYEKMQSDKGSIPDRFSAQQFSDYHSELNMSSLELGDSALYFCASSLDRGPGEQYFGPGTRLTVT.

The J gene is TRBJ1-2, the V gene TRBV12-3 or TRBV12-4; D not certain. Between the trimmed V and J ends, which lost 3 bases and 3 bases, there was a span of 5 bases. CDR3 size: 12 residues. This CDR3 is CASSFRDYGYTF. CDR3 sequence (DNA): TGTGCCAGCAGTTTTCGGGACTATGGCTACACCTTC.

Only one count was recorded for this clone. The gene calls are TRBV5-3 and TRBJ2-1; 13 bases are shared with TRBD2. TRBV5-3 belongs to the ORF category, with a function that is uncertain. CDR3 length: 19 residues. V was pared by 2 bases and J by 10 bases, with 18 bases of the junction left unmatched. The CDR3 sequence is CARSLRPLALAGGPREQFF. The CDR3 bases are TGTGCCAGAAGCTTAAGACCTTTAGCACTAGCGGGGGGGCCCAGGGAGCAGTTCTTC.

The rearrangement links TRBV6-2 or TRBV6-3 to TRBJ1-6; possible D gene TRBD1, 5 bases. This CDR3 is 15 amino acids long. In germline, CDR1 is MNHEY, CDR2 SVGEGT. Trimming stripped 6 bases from V and 7 bases from J, with 16 bases between. This CDR3 reads CASSARALFNSPLHF. CDR3 nucleotide sequence: TGTGCCAGCAGCGCCAGGGCCCTGTTCAATTCACCCCTCCACTTT.

V gene TRBV3-1 (or the pseudogene TRBV3-2) combines with J gene TRBJ1-1, with D unclear. V lost 2 bases to trimming and J lost 3 bases, with 7 bases between them. This CDR3 is built from 13 residues. The germline V gene encodes CDR1 LGHDT and CDR2 YNNKEL (reference sequence). CDR3 residues: CASSQFLDTEAFF. In DNA, the CDR3 is TGTGCCAGCAGCCAATTCTTAGACACTGAAGCTTTCTTT.

The CDR3 coding sequence is TGTGCCAGCAGTACAGGGGTCGCTGGGGCCAACGTCCTGACTTTC. It translates to CASSTGVAGANVLTF. The rearrangement uses TRBV6-5 and TRBJ2-6; TRBD1 matches 7 bases. This CDR3 is built from 15 residues. CDR1 MNHEY and CDR2 SVGAGI come from the germline V gene. Trimming at V came to 5 bases and at J to 2 bases, leaving 3 bases not matched to a gene.

The chain couples TRBV3-1 (or the pseudogene TRBV3-2) to TRBJ1-4; the match to TRBD1 covers 10 bases. CDR1 and CDR2 (germline): LGHDT, YNNKEL (reference sequence). The CDR3 has 18 residues. The J segment lost 4 bases and the V segment lost 0 bases, leaving 8 bases of the junction unmatched. The CDR3 reads CASSQDKTGGAINEKLFF. The CDR3 DNA reads as TGTGCCAGCAGCCAAGATAAGACAGGGGGCGCGATTAATGAAAAACTGTTTTTT.

The chain employs TRBV7-2 and TRBJ2-3; 15 bases match TRBD2. The germline V gene has CDR1 SGHTA and CDR2 FQGNSA. This CDR3 comprises 18 residues. V gave up 3 bases and J gave up 4 bases; unmatched junction bases: 8. The CDR3: CASSFLGLAGGTADTQYF. The CDR3 nucleotides read TGTGCCAGCAGCTTTCTTGGACTAGCGGGGGGGACCGCAGATACGCAGTATTTT. The variable domain in full, with the rest retrieved from reference TRBV7-2 and TRBJ2-3, is GAGVSQSPSNKVTEKGKDVELRCDPISGHTALYWYRQSLGQGLEFLIYFQGNSAPDKSGLPSDRFSAERTGGSVSTLTIQRTQQEDSAVYLCASSFLGLAGGTADTQYFGPGTRLTVL.

This clone was seen once. The chain carries TRBV6-6 and TRBJ2-1; TRBD1 matches at 7 bases. CDR3 length: 14 amino acids. The germline gives CDR1 MNHNY, CDR2 SVGAGI (reference sequence). Unmatched junction bases numbered 1, after V lost 0 bases and J lost 5 bases. In DNA form, the CDR3 reads TGTGCCAGCAGTTACTCAACAGGGGACAATGAGCAGTTCTTC. As protein: CASSYSTGDNEQFF.

The V call is TRBV5-8, the J call TRBJ2-2; D perhaps matches TRBD2 (5 bases). Germline-derived CDR1 and CDR2 are SGHTS and YDEGEE. The CDR3 sequence is 16 residues long. V lost 4 bases, J lost 4 bases, and 17 bases lay in between. For the CDR3, the DNA is TGTGCCAGCAGCGGGAGTAGGCTGGTTGCCACCGGGGAGCTGTTTTTT. The encoded protein is CASSGSRLVATGELFF.